This T cell receptor (beta chain) came from a study of blood T cell repertoires in COVID-19 (TCRdb year 2020). With respect to the entire study: Samples covering the acute and convalescent phases of COVID-19 were provided by collaborators in the United States, Italy and Spain. Nearly every sample came with metadata listing a de-identified subject ID, COVID-19 status, age in years and sex. Where HLA class I and class II types were available, the types were taken from metadata supplied by the sample provider, not from assay-based typing. The samples were drawn from the first 160 participants of the ongoing ImmuneRACE study and from about 1,200 subjects provided by 6 global collaborators. The repertoires were released in a freely available public database meant as a resource for research on the immune response to SARS-CoV-2. The material from the prospective study consisted of cDNA or gDNA derived from T cells, B-cell-depleted T cells, or PBMCs. Deeply sampled blood TCRbeta repertoires from subjects exposed to, actively infected with, or recovered from COVID-19 were included in the dataset.

The paper as a whole reports these results and caveats: The amount of clinical and demographic metadata varied by source and participant and was provided uncurated.

The immunoSEQ Assay, a bias-controlled multiplex PCR, was used to amplify TCRbeta CDR3 regions from genomic DNA. Under the source paper's analysis protocol: The number of nucleated cells in each sample was estimated by amplification of reference gene primers within the assay. To quantify the absolute abundance of each unique TCRbeta CDR3 rearrangement, sequence reads were collapsed and filtered. For each sample, productive Simpson clonality was calculated as the square root of Simpson's diversity index across productive rearrangements. Sourced from immuneACCESS, this table was stored by TCRdb with only in-frame sequences that have V and J called. A share of the clones is absent; for the studies checked, an unresolved V gene accounts for under half, and the remainder has no known explanation. That table furnishes V, J and clone size, whereas the DNA furnished D and trimming. For this sample there are some 160,000 clones; about 88% appear just once. The ten largest clones take up over 2% of the sample.

The CDR3 spans 14 residues, from the cysteine through the phenylalanine. The sequence is cut down to CDR3 DNA, 42 bases in frame from base 1. Looking up the germline V gene (reference sequence) yields CDR1 LNHDA and CDR2 SQIVND. V has 8 bases trimmed and J has 0 bases trimmed; junction bases matching no gene number 6. One collaborating source in Seattle enrolled patients while the patients were actively infected and followed the patients over time throughout the course of disease. Whole blood was collected in K2EDTA tubes by collaborating institutions according to the institutions' own protocols. For TCRbeta analysis, collaborator samples were shipped as frozen whole blood, as isolated PBMCs, or as DNA extracted from either sample type. Note on this clone: What this receptor recognizes is not known. Base qualities are not provided; no much larger clone lies one nucleotide away.

The sequencing input was peripheral blood. Recombination joined TRBV19 with TRBJ1-2; the central 7 bases match TRBD1. The source is an elderly woman with COVID-19, enrolled during active disease. The bases read TGTGCCAGTTCGGGGGACAGAGCTAACTATGGCTACACCTTC. Translated, this is CASSGDRANYGYTF.